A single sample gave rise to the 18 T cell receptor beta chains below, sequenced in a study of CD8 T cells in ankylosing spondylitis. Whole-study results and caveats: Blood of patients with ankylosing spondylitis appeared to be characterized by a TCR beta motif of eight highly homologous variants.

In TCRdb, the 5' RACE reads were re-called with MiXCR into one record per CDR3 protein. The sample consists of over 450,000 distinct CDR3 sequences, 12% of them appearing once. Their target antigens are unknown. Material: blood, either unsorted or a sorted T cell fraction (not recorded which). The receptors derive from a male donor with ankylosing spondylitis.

DNA of the CDR3: TGTGCCACCAGTGATTTGCAGGGGGCGAGCGGGAGGTCCTACAATGAGCAGTTCTTC. Encoded protein: CATSDLQGASGRSYNEQFF. V and J are TRBV24-1 and TRBJ2-1; D is possibly TRBD2 (9 bases). This CDR3 is 19 amino acids long. Germline V lookup: CDR1 KGHDR, CDR2 SFDVKD. Trimming took off 0 bases at V and 1 base at J, with 18 bases between the two ends.

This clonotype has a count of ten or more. The CDR3 reads CASSLEGVGETQYF. The CDR3 coding sequence is TGCGCCAGCAGCTTGGAAGGGGTAGGGGAGACCCAGTACTTC. This chain joins TRBV5-1 and TRBJ2-5; D is perhaps TRBD1 (5 bases). The CDR3 consists of 14 residues. V was pared by 0 bases and J by 5 bases, with 11 bases between. Germline CDR1 is SGHRS and CDR2 is YFSETQ.

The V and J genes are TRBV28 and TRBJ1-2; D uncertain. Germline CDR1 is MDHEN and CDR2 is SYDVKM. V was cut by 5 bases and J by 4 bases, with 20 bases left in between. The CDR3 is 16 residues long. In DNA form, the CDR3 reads TGTGCCAGCAGTCGACTGGACGGGTCGGACGGCTATGGCTACACCTTC. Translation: CASSRLDGSDGYGYTF.

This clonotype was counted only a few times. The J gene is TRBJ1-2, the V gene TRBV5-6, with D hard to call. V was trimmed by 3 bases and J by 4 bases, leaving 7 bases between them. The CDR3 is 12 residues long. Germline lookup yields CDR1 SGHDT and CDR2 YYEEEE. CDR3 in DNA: TGTGCCAGCAGCTCCGCCCGCTATGGCTACACCTTC. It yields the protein CASSSARYGYTF.

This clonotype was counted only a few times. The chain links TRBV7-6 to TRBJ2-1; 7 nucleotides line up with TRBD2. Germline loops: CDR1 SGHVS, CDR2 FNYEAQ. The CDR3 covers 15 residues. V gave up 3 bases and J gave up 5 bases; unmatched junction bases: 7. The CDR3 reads CASSFSSSGHNEQFF. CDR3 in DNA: TGTGCCAGCAGCTTCTCTTCTAGCGGTCACAATGAGCAGTTCTTC. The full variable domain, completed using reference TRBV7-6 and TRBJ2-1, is GAGVSQSPRYKVTKRGQDVALRCDPISGHVSLYWYRQALGQGPEFLTYFNYEAQQDKSGLPNDRFSAERPEGSISTLTIQRTEQRDSAMYRCASSFSSSGHNEQFFGPGTRLTVL.

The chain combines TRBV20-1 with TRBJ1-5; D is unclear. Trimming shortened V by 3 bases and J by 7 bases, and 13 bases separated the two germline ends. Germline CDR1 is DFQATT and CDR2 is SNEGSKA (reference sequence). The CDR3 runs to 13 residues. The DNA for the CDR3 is TGCAGTGCTAGCCGGCGGGCCGGGCAGCCCCAGCATTTT. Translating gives CSASRRAGQPQHF.

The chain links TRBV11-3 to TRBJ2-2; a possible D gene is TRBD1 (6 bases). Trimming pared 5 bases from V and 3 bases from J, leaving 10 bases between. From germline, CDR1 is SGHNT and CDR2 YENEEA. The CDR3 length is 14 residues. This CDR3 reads CASSRDTDTGELFF. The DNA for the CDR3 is TGTGCCAGCAGCCGGGACACAGACACCGGGGAGCTGTTTTTT.

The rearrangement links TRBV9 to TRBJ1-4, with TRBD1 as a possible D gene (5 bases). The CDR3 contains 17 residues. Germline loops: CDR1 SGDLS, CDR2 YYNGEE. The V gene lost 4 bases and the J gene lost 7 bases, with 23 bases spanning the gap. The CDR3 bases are TGTGCCAGCAGCCCGCGTGGGACCCCCCTTGCTGGTGAAAAACTGTTTTTT. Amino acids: CASSPRGTPLAGEKLFF.

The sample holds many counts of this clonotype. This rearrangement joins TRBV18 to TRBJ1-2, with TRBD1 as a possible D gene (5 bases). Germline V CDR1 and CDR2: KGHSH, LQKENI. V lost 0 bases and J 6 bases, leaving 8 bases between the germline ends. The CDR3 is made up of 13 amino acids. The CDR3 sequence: CASSPPGRDGYTF. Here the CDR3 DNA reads TGTGCCAGCTCACCACCGGGGCGGGATGGCTACACCTTC.

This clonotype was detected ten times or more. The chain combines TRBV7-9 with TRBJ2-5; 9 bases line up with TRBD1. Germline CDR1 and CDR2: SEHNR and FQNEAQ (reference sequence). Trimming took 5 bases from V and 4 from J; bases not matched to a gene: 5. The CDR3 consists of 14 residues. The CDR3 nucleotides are TGTGCCAGCAGCATCGGACAGGGGCGAGAGACCCAGTACTTC. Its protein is CASSIGQGRETQYF.

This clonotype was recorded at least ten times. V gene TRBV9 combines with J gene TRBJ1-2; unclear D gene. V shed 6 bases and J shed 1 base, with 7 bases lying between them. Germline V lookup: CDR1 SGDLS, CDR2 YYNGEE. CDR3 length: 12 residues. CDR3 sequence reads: CASTEGNYGYTF. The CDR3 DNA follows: TGTGCCAGCACTGAGGGTAACTATGGCTACACCTTC.

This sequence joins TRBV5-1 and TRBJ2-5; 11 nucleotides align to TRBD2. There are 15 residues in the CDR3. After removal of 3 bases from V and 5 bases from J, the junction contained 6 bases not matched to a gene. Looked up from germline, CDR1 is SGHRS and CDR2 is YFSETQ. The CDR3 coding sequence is TGCGCCAGCAGCTCATCACTAGCGGGAGTCGAGACCCAGTACTTC. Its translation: CASSSSLAGVETQYF.

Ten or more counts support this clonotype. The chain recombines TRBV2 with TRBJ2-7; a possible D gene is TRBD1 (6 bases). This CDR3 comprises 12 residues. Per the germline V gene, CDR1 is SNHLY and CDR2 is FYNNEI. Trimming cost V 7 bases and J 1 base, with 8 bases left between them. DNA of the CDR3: TGTGCCAGCAAACAGGGTTCCTACGAGCAGTACTTC. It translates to CASKQGSYEQYF.

The CDR3 loop is CASTAVIAESYEQYF. Here the CDR3 DNA reads TGTGCCAGCACCGCCGTGATAGCGGAATCCTACGAGCAGTACTTC. V usage is TRBV6-1 and J usage is TRBJ2-7, with D possibly matching TRBD2 (6 bases). Deletions cut 7 bases from V and 1 base from J, with 17 bases between. From germline, CDR1 is MNHNS and CDR2 SASEGT. The CDR3 spans 15 residues.

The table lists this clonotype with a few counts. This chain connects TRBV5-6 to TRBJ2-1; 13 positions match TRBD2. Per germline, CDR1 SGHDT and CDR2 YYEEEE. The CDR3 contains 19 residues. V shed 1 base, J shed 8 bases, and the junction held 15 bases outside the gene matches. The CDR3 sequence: CASSLWGRLAGGVDDEQFF. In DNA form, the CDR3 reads TGTGCCAGCAGCTTGTGGGGGCGACTAGCGGGAGGAGTGGATGATGAGCAGTTCTTC.

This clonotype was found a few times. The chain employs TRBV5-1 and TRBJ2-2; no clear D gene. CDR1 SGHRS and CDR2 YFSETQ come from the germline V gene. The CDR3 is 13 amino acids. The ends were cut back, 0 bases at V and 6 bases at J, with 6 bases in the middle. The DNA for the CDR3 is TGCGCCAGCAGCTTGGCCGACTCCGGGGAGCTGTTTTTT. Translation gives CASSLADSGELFF.

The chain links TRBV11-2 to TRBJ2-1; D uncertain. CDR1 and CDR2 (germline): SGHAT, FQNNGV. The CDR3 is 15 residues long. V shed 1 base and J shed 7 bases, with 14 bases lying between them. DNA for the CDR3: TGTGCCAGCAGCTTAGGGTCGGTCTCGAGGAATGAGCAGTTCTTC. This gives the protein CASSLGSVSRNEQFF.

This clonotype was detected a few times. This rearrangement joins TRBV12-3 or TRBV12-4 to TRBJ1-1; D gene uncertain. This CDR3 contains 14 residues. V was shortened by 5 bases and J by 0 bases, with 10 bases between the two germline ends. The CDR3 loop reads CASSRKPLNTEAFF. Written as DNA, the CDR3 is TGTGCCAGCAGTCGCAAGCCCTTGAACACTGAAGCTTTCTTT.